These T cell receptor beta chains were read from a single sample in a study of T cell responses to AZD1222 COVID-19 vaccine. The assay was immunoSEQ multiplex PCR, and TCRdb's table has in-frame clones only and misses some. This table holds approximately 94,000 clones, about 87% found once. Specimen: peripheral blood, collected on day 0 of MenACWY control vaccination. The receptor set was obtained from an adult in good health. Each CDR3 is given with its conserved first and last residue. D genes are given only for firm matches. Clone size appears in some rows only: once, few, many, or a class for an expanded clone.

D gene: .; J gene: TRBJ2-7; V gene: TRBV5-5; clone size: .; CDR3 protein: CASRWADGSYEQYF; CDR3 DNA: TGTGCCAGCAGATGGGCGGACGGGTCCTACGAGCAGTACTTC
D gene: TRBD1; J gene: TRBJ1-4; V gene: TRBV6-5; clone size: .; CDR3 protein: CASSSGQDNEKLFF; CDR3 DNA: TGTGCCAGCAGTTCCGGACAGGATAATGAAAAACTGTTTTTT
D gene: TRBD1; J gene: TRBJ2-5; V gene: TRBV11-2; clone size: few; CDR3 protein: CASSLQGASETQYF; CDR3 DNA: TGTGCCAGCAGCTTACAGGGGGCCTCAGAGACCCAGTACTTC
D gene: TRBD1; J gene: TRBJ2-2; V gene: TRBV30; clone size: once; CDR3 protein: CAWGGQGTFGELFF; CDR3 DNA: TGTGCCTGGGGGGGACAGGGGACGTTCGGGGAGCTGTTTTTT
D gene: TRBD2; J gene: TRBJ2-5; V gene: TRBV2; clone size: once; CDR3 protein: CASSDGAGGPAGETQYF; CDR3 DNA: TGTGCCAGCAGTGATGGCGCGGGAGGGCCGGCAGGAGAGACCCAGTACTTC
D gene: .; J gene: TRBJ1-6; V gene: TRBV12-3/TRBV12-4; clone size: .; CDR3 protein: CASTRGPNSPLHF; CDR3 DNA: TGTGCCAGCACCCGAGGACCCAATTCACCCCTCCACTTT
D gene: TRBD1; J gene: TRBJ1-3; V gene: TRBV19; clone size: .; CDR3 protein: CATSFDREAGNTVYF; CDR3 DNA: TGTGCCACGTCGTTTGACAGGGAAGCTGGAAACACCGTATATTTT
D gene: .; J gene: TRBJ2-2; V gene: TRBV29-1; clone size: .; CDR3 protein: CSVGKGTTGELFF; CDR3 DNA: TGCAGCGTTGGTAAGGGTACCACCGGGGAGCTGTTTTTT
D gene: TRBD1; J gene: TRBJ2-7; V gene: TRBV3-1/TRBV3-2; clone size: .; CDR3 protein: CASSPGQGSGEQYF; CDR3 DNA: TGTGCCAGCAGTCCGGGACAGGGGAGCGGCGAGCAGTACTTC
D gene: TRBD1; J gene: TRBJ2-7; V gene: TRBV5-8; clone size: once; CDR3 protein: CASGLQGAYEQYF; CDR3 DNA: TGTGCCAGCGGCCTACAGGGGGCCTACGAGCAGTACTTC
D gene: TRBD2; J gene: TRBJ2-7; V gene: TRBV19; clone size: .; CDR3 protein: CASSLGLVYEQYF; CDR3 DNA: TGTGCCAGTAGTCTCGGACTAGTTTACGAGCAGTACTTC
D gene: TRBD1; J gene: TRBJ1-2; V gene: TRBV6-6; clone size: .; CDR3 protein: CASSFGQASYGYTF; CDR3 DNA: TGTGCCAGCAGTTTCGGACAGGCAAGCTATGGCTACACCTTC
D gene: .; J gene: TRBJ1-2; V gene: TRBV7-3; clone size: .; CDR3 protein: CASSPRGDDGFYGYTF; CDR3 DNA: TGTGCCAGCAGCCCGCGGGGGGACGACGGCTTCTATGGCTACACCTTC
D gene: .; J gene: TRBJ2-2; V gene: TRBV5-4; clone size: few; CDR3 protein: CASSWAGVDTGELFF; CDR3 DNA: TGTGCCAGCAGCTGGGCCGGGGTCGACACCGGGGAGCTGTTTTTT
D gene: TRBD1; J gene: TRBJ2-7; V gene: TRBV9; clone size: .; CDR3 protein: CASSLGPGQLYEQYF; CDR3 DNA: TGTGCCAGCAGCTTAGGTCCGGGACAGCTCTACGAGCAGTACTTC
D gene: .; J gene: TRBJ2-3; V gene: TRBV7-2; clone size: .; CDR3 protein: CASSFNGGGWTDTQYF; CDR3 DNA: TGTGCCAGCAGCTTCAATGGGGGGGGCTGGACAGATACGCAGTATTTT
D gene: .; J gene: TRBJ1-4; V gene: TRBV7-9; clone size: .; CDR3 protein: CASSTWDGSEKLFF; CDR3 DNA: TGTGCCAGCAGCACCTGGGACGGGAGCGAAAAACTGTTTTTT
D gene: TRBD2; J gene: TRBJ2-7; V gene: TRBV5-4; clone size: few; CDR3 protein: CASSRGGSYEQYF; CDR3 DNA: TGTGCCAGCAGCCGGGGGGGGTCCTACGAGCAGTACTTC
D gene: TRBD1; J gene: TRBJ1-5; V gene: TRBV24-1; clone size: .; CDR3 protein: CATRPGGSGNQPQHF; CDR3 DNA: TGTGCCACCAGGCCAGGGGGCAGTGGCAATCAGCCCCAGCATTTT
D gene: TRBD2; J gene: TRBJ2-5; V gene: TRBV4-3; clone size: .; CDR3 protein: CASSRRLSGDSQETQYF; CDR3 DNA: TGCGCCAGCAGCCGAAGACTTAGCGGGGACTCACAAGAGACCCAGTACTTC
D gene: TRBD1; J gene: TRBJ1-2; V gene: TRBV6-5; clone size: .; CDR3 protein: CASRAGTEDGYTF; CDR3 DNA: TGTGCCAGCAGAGCCGGGACAGAGGATGGCTACACCTTC
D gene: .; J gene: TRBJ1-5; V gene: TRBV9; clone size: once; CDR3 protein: CASSVVGQYSNQPQHF; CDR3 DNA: TGTGCCAGCAGCGTAGTGGGGCAGTATAGCAATCAGCCCCAGCATTTT
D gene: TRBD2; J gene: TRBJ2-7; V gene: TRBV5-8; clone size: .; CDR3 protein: CAITSGWIYEQYF; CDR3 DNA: TGTGCCATCACTAGCGGGTGGATCTACGAGCAGTACTTC
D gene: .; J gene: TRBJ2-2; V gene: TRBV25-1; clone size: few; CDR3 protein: CASISARGELFF; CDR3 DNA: TGTGCCAGCATCTCGGCTAGGGGGGAGCTGTTTTTT
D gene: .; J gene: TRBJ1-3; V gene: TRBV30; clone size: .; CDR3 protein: CAWSSDVSSGNTIYF; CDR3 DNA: TGTGCCTGGAGTTCGGACGTCAGCTCTGGAAACACCATATATTTT
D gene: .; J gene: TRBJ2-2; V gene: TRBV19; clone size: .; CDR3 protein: CASSVGFPGELFF; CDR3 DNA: TGTGCCAGTAGTGTTGGCTTCCCCGGGGAGCTGTTTTTT
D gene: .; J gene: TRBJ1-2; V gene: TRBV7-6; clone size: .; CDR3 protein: CASSLEVSPYGYTF; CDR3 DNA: TGTGCCAGCAGCTTAGAAGTCAGCCCGTATGGCTACACCTTC
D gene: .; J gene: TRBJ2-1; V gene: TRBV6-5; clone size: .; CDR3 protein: CASTSSGTGWGQFF; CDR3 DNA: TGTGCCAGCACCTCCTCTGGGACGGGCTGGGGGCAGTTCTTC
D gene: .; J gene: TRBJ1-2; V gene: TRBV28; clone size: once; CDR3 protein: CASSPAGFEAQGYTF; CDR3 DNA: TGTGCCAGCAGCCCCGCTGGGTTTGAGGCGCAGGGCTACACCTTC
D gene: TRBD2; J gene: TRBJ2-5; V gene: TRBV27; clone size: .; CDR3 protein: CASSHSGVQETQYF; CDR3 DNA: TGTGCCAGCAGCCATAGCGGGGTACAAGAGACCCAGTACTTC
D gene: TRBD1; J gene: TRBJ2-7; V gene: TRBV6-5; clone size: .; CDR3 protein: CASSYGTEVDEQYF; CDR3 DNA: TGTGCCAGCAGTTACGGGACAGAGGTGGACGAGCAGTACTTC
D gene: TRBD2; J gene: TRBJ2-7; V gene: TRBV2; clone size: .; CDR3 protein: CASTGLAPEQYF; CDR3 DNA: TGTGCCAGCACGGGACTAGCGCCGGAGCAGTACTTC
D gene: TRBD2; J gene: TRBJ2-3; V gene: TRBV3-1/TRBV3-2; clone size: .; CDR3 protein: CASSQGRTRDTQYF; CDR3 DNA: TGTGCCAGCAGCCAAGGCAGGACTAGAGATACGCAGTATTTT
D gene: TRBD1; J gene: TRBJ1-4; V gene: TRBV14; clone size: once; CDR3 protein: CASSRRQGGTEKLFF; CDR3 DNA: TGTGCCAGCAGCCGACGACAGGGAGGGACTGAAAAACTGTTTTTT
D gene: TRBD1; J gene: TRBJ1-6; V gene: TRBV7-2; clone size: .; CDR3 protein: CASAGGNRQSYNSPLHF; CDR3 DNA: TGTGCCAGCGCAGGGGGTAACAGGCAGTCCTATAATTCACCCCTCCACTTT
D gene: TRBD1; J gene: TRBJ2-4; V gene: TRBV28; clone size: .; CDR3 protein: CASTDRGAAKNIQYF; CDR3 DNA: TGTGCCAGCACCGACAGGGGGGCGGCCAAAAACATTCAGTACTTC
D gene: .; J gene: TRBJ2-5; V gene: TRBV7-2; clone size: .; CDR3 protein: CASSSLRDRQETQYF; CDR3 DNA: TGTGCCAGCAGCTCTCTCCGGGATAGACAAGAGACCCAGTACTTC